This T cell receptor beta chain originates from a study of prognosis after radiotherapy for stage I lung cancer. V was pared by 4 bases and J by 6 bases, with 5 bases of the junction left unmatched. The length of the CDR3 is 13 residues. Germline lookup yields CDR1 MNHEY and CDR2 SVGEGT. Amplification of TCR beta CDR3 from genomic DNA used two-round multiplex PCR. Every TRBV and TRBJ gene had its own specific primer in first-round PCR. Each CDR3 protein is one row after TCRdb ran MiXCR on the multiplex PCR reads. The sample records approximately 16,000 distinct CDR3 sequences, around 40% being singletons. Researchers took about 5.9 milliliters of peripheral blood at each of two time points.

This clonotype was sampled from a donor aged 50 or older with non-small cell lung cancer. The V gene is TRBV6-2 or TRBV6-3, the J gene TRBJ1-2; 7 bases line up with TRBD1. This specimen was PBMCs, taken before or after stereotactic body radiation therapy (not recorded which). CDR3 nucleotide sequence: TGTGCCAGCAGTTCAGACAGGGTCCATGGCTACACCTTC. The encoded protein is CASSSDRVHGYTF.